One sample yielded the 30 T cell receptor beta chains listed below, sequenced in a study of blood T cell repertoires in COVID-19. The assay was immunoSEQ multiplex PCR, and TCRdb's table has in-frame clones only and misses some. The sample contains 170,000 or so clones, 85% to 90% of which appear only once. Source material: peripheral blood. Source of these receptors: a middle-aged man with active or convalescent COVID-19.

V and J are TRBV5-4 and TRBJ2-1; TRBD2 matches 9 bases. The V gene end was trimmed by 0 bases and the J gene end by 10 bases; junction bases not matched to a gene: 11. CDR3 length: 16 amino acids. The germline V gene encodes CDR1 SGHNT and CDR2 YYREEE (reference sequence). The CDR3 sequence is CASSLGGGRGLDEQFF. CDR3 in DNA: TGTGCCAGCAGCTTGGGGGGCGGGAGGGGATTAGACGAGCAGTTCTTC.

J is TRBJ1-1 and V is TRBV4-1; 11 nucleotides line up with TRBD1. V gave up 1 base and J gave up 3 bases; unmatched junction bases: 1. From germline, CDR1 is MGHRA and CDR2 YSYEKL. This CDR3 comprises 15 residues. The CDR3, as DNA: TGCGCCAGCAGCCAAGCGGGACAGGGGGACACTGAAGCTTTCTTT. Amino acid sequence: CASSQAGQGDTEAFF.

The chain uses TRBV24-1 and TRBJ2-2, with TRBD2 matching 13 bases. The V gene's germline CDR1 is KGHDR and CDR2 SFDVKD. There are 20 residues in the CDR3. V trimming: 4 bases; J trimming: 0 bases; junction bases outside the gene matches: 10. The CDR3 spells CATSDLLGTSGETNTGELFF. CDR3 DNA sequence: TGTGCCACCAGTGACCTCCTCGGGACTAGCGGGGAGACGAACACCGGGGAGCTGTTTTTT.

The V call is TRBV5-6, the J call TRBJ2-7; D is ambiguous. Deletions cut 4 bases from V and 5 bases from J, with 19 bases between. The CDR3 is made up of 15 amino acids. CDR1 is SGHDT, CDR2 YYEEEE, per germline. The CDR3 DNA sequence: TGTGCCAGCAGCACCCTCTCTCTAATGGGCCACGAGCAGTACTTC. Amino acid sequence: CASSTLSLMGHEQYF.

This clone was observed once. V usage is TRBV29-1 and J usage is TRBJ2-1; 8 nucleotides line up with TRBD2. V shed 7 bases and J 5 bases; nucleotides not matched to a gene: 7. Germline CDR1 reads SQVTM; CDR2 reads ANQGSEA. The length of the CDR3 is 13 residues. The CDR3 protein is CSGRAGGHNEQFF. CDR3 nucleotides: TGCAGCGGTCGGGCGGGAGGTCACAATGAGCAGTTCTTC.

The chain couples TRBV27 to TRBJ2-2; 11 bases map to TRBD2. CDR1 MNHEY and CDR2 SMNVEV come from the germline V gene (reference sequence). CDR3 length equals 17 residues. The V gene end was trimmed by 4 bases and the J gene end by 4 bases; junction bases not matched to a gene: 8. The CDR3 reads CASSSSLAGVVTGELFF. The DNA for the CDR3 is TGTGCCAGCAGTTCCTCACTAGCGGGAGTAGTCACCGGGGAGCTGTTTTTT.

The CDR3 sequence: CASGSSGRFRDEQFF. CDR3 nucleotide sequence: TGTGCCAGCGGATCTAGCGGGAGGTTTCGGGATGAGCAGTTCTTC. The chain carries TRBV9 and TRBJ2-1; 11 nucleotides match TRBD2. With 7 bases clipped from V and 8 bases from J, the junction kept 11 bases outside the gene matches. This CDR3 comprises 15 residues. Germline V lookup: CDR1 SGDLS, CDR2 YYNGEE.

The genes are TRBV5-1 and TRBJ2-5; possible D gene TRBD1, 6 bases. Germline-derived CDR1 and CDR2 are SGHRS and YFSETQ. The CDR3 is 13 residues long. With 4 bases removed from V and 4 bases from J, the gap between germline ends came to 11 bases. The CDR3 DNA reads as TGCGCCAGCAGCCTCGACAGGCCAGAGACCCAGTACTTC. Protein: CASSLDRPETQYF.

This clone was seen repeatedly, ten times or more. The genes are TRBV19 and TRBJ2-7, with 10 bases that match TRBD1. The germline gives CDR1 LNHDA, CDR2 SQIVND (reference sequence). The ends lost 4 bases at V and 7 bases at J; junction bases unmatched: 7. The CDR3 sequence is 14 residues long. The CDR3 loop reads CASSTRQGAREQYF. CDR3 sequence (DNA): TGTGCCAGTAGTACGCGACAGGGGGCGAGAGAGCAGTACTTC.

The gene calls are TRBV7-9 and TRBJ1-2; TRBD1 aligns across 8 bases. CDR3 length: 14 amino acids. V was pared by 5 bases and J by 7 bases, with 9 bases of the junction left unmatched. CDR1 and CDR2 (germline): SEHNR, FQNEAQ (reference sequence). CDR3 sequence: CASSPDRGLGGYTF. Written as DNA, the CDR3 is TGTGCCAGCAGCCCTGACAGGGGTTTAGGTGGCTACACCTTC.

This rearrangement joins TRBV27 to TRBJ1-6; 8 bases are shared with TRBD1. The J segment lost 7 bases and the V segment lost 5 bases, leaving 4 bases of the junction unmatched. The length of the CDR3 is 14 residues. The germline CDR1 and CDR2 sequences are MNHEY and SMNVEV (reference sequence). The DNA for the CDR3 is TGTGCCAGCAGTCCGCGGACAGGGAATTCACCCCTCCACTTT. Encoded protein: CASSPRTGNSPLHF.

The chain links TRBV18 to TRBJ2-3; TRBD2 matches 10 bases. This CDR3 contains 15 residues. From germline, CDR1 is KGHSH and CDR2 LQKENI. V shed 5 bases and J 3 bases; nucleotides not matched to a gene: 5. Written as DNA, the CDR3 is TGTGCCAGCTCAAGTCTAGCGGGAGTAACAGATACGCAGTATTTT. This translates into CASSSLAGVTDTQYF. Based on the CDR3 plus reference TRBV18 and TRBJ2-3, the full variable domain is NAGVMQNPRHLVRRRGQEARLRCSPMKGHSHVYWYRQLPEEGLKFMVYLQKENIIDESGMPKERFSAEFPKEGPSILRIQQVVRGDSAAYFCASSSLAGVTDTQYFGPGTRLTVL.

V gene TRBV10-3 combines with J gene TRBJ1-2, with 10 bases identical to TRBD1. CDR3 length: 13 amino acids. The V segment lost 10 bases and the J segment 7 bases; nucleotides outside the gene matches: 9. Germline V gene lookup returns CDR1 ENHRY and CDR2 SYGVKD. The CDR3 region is CATKRQGAGGYTF. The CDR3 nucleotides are TGTGCCACAAAACGACAGGGGGCTGGTGGCTACACCTTC.

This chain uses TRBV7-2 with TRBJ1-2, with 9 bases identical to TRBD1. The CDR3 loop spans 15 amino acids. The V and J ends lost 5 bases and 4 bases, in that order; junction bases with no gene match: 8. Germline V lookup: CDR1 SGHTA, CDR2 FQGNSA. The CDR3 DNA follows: TGTGCCAGCAGCACTACAGGGGGCTGGCGCTATGGCTACACCTTC. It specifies CASSTTGGWRYGYTF.

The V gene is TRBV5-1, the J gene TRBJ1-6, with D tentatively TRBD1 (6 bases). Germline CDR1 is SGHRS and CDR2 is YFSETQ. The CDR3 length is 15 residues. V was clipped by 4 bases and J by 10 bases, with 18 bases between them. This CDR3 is CASSPSALQGSPLHF. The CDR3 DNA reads TGCGCCAGCAGCCCGAGCGCACTCCAGGGGTCACCCCTCCACTTT.

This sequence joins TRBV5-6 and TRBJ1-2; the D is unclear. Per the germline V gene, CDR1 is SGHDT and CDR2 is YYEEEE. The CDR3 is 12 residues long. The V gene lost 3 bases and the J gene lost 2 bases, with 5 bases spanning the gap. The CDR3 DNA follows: TGTGCCAGCAGCTCCTACAACTATGGCTACACCTTC. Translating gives CASSSYNYGYTF.

CDR3 region: CASSPQRVAYEQYF. CDR3 bases: TGTGCCAGCAGCCCTCAGAGGGTCGCCTACGAGCAGTACTTC. V gene TRBV11-2 combines with J gene TRBJ2-7; D is perhaps TRBD2 (5 bases). CDR1 is SGHAT, CDR2 FQNNGV, per germline. Trimming removed 5 bases from V and 2 bases from J, with 13 bases in between. The CDR3 is made up of 14 amino acids. Based on the CDR3 plus reference TRBV11-2 and TRBJ2-7, the full variable domain is EAGVAQSPRYKIIEKRQSVAFWCNPISGHATLYWYQQILGQGPKLLIQFQNNGVVDDSQLPKDRFSAERLKGVDSTLKIQPAKLEDSAVYLCASSPQRVAYEQYFGPGTRLTVT.

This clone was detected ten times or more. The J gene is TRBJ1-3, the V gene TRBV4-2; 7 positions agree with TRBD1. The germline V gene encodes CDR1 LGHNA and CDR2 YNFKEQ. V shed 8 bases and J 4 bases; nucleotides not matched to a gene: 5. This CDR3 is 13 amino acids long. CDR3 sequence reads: CASGQTGGNTIYF. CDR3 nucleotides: TGTGCCAGCGGTCAGACAGGGGGAAACACCATATATTTT.

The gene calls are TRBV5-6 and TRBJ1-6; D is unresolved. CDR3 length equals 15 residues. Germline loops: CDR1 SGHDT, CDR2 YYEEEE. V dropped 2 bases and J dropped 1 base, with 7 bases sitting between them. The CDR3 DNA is TGTGCCAGCAGCTTCTTGGCATCCTATAATTCACCCCTCCACTTT. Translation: CASSFLASYNSPLHF.

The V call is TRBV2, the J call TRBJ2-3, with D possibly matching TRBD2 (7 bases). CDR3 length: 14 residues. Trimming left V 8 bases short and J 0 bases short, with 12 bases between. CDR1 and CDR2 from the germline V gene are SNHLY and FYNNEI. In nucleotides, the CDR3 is TGTGCCAGCCTGGGGGGGCTAAGCACAGATACGCAGTATTTT. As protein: CASLGGLSTDTQYF.

The CDR3 DNA reads as TGTGCCAGCAATCCCCCAGGGCTAAACGAGCAGTACTTC. Its translation: CASNPPGLNEQYF. The chain carries TRBV6-5 and TRBJ2-7; TRBD1 might be the D (5 bases). The V gene's germline CDR1 is MNHEY and CDR2 SVGAGI. The CDR3 has 13 residues. V gave up 7 bases and J gave up 5 bases, with 15 bases separating them.

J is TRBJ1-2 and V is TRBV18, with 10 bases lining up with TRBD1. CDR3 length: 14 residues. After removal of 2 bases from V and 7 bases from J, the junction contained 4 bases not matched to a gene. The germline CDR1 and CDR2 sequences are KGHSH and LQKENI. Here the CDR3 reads CASSPDRGQAGYTF. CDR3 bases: TGTGCCAGCTCACCAGACAGGGGGCAAGCTGGCTACACCTTC.

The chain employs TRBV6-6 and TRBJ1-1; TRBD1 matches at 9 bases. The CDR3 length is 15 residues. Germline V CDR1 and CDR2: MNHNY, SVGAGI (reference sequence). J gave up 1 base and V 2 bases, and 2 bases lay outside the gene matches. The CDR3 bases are TGTGCCAGCAGTTACGGGGACAGGGAGAACACTGAAGCTTTCTTT. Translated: CASSYGDRENTEAFF.

CDR3 in amino acids: CASSPRTGRYGYTF. In DNA, the CDR3 is TGTGCCAGTAGTCCTAGGACAGGGAGGTATGGCTACACCTTC. The V and J genes are TRBV19 and TRBJ1-2; 8 nucleotides match TRBD1. V gave up 5 bases and J gave up 5 bases; unmatched junction bases: 7. The CDR3 is made up of 14 amino acids. CDR1 LNHDA and CDR2 SQIVND come from the germline V gene (reference sequence).

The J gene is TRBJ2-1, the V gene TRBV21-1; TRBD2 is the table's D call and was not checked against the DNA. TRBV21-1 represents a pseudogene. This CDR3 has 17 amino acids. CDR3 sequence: CASSDRGSTSSYNEQFF. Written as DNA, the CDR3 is TGTGCCAGCAGCGATAGAGGGTCTACGAGCTCCTACAATGAGCAGTTCTTC.

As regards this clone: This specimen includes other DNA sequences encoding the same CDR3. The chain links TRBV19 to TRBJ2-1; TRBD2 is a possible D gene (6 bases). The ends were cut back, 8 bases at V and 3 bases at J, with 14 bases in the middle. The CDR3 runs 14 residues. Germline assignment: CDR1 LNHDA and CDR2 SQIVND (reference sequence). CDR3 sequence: CASSRDSFYNEQFF. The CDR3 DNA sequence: TGTGCCAGTTCCCGGGACTCCTTCTACAATGAGCAGTTCTTC.

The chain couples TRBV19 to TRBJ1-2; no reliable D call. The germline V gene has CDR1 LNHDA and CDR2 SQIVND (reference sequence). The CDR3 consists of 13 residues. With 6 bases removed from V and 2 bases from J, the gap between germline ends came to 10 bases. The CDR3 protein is CASSPGVNYGYTF. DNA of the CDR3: TGTGCCAGTAGCCCCGGGGTGAACTATGGCTACACCTTC.

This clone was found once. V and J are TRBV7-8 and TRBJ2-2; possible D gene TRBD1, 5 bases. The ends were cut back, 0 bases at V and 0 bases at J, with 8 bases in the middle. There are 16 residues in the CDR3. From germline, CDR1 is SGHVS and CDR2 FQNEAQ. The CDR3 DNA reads TGTGCCAGCAGCTTAGCGGCCAGGGCGAACACCGGGGAGCTGTTTTTT. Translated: CASSLAARANTGELFF.

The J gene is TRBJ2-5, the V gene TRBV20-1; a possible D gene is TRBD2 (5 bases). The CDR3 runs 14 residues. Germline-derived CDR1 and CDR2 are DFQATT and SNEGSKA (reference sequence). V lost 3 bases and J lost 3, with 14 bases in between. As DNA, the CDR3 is TGCAGTGCTAGTCGGGGAGCCGGAAAAGAGACCCAGTACTTC. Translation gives CSASRGAGKETQYF.

CDR3 in DNA: TGCGCCAGCAGCCAATACCCCGGGACAGGCGCTGAAGCTTTCTTT. Amino acids: CASSQYPGTGAEAFF. The chain is built from TRBV4-3 and TRBJ1-1, with 8 bases lining up with TRBD1. The CDR3 is 15 residues long. V lost 2 bases to trimming and J lost 6 bases; unmatched junction nucleotides: 8. Looked up from germline, CDR1 is LGHNA and CDR2 is YSLEER.